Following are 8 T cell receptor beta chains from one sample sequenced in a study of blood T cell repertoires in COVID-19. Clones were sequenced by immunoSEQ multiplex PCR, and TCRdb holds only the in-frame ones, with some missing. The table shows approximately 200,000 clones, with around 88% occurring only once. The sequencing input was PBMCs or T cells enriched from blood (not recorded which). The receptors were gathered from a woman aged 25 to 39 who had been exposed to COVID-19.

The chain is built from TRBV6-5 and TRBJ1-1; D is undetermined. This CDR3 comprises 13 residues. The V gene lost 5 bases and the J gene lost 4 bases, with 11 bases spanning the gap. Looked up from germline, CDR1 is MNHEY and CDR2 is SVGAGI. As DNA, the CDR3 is TGTGCCAGCAGTCGGGAGGCGGGCACTGAAGCTTTCTTT. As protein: CASSREAGTEAFF.

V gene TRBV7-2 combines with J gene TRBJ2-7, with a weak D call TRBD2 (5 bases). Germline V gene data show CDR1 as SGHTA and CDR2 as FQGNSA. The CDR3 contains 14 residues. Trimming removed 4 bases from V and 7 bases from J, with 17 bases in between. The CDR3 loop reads CASSSDPSRREQYF. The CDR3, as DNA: TGTGCCAGCAGCTCTGACCCCTCCCGGAGGGAGCAGTACTTC.

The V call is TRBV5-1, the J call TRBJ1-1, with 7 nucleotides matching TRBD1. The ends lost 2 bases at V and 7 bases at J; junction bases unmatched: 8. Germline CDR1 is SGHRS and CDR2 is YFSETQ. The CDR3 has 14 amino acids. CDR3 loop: CASSFGQVNREAFF. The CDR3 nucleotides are TGCGCCAGCAGCTTCGGACAGGTGAACCGTGAAGCTTTCTTT. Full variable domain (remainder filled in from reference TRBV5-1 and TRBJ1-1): KAGVTQTPRYLIKTRGQQVTLSCSPISGHRSVSWYQQTPGQGLQFLFEYFSETQRNKGNFPGRFSGRQFSNSRSEMNVSTLELGDSALYLCASSFGQVNREAFFGQGTRLTVV.

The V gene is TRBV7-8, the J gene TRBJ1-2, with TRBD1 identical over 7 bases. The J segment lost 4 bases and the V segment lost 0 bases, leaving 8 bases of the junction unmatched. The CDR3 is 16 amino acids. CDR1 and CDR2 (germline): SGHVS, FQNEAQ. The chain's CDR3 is CASSLAAVRGPYGYTF. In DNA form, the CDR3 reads TGTGCCAGCAGCTTAGCTGCGGTTAGGGGGCCCTATGGCTACACCTTC.

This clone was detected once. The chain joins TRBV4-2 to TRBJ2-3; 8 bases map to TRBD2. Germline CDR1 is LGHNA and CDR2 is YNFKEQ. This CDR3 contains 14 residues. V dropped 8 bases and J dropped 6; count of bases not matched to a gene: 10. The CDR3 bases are TGTGCCAGCCATCGCGGGGGGCCGGGCGATACGCAGTATTTT. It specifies CASHRGGPGDTQYF.

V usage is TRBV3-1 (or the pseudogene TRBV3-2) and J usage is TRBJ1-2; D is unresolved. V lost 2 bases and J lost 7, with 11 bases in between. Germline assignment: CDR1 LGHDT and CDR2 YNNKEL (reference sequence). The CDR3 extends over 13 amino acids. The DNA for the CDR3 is TGTGCCAGCAGCCAAAATAAAGGAGGTGGCTACACCTTC. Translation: CASSQNKGGGYTF.

CDR3 sequence reads: CASRGTGPDQPQHF. CDR3 DNA: TGTGCCAGCCGCGGGACAGGACCCGATCAGCCCCAGCATTTT. The rearrangement joins TRBV2 to TRBJ1-5; 8 positions agree with TRBD1. V was clipped by 8 bases and J by 5 bases; unmatched bases: 8. Germline loops: CDR1 SNHLY, CDR2 FYNNEI. The CDR3 is 14 residues long.

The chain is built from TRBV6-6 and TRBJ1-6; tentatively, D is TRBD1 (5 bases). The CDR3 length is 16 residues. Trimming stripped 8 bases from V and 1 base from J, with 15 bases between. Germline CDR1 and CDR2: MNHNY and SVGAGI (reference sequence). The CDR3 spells CASDAGLYSYNSPLHF. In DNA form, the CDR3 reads TGTGCCAGCGATGCAGGGTTATATTCCTATAATTCACCCCTCCACTTT.